This TCR beta chain comes out of a study of a mutant IDH1 vaccine in newly diagnosed glioma. Overall study context: Patients began vaccination 4-6 weeks after radiotherapy alone, or with temozolomide cycles. Before enrollment, the patients had been treated with radiotherapy alone, temozolomide alone, or both together. Most of them had received both.

Assay used: immunoSEQ multiplex PCR; TCRdb lists only in-frame clones, some missing. Seen here are 25,000 to 35,000 clones, 90% observed once, and the top ten hold around 21%. Overall study findings and caveats: No link was apparently found between pseudoprogression and changes in top peripheral T cell clonotypes. It was 85% to 95% of patients that developed vaccine-induced immune responses.

With respect to this clone: Its antigen is still unknown.

Trimming cost V 6 bases and J 0 bases; bases outside gene matches: 7. Germline V gene lookup returns CDR1 SNHLY and CDR2 FYNNEI. The CDR3 spans 15 residues. Time point specified: week 11, during vaccination. The vaccine gave 300 ug of a 20-mer mutant IDH1 peptide subcutaneously per dose. This TCR was sampled from a man aged 18 to 30 with glioma. V and J are TRBV2 and TRBJ1-1, with 7 bases aligning to TRBD1. The source material was PBMCs, sampled from a glioma patient whose treatment included an IDH1 peptide vaccine. This CDR3 is CASRGDSKMNTEAFF. In DNA form, the CDR3 reads TGTGCCAGCAGGGGGGACAGCAAAATGAACACTGAAGCTTTCTTT.